The 30 T cell receptor beta chains below all came from one sample that was sequenced in a study of a mutant IDH1 vaccine in newly diagnosed glioma. The data were produced by immunoSEQ multiplex PCR, yet TCRdb's version contains in-frame clones alone and is incomplete. The table includes 23,000 or so clones, approximately 91% detected once. Time point denoted: baseline, week 1 (first vaccination visit). Documented treatment: pre-vaccination baseline after standard-of-care therapy. The source was PBMCs, collected from a glioma patient treated with radiotherapy, temozolomide or both. The receptors come from a man aged 30 to 45 with glioma.

The chain joins TRBV5-1 to TRBJ1-1; 8 bases are shared with TRBD1. Germline V gene sequence: CDR1 SGHRS, CDR2 YFSETQ. The CDR3 length is 15 residues. The J segment lost 4 bases and the V segment lost 4 bases, leaving 9 bases of the junction unmatched. The CDR3 DNA reads TGCGCCAGCAGCCCCCGGGCTCAGGGGGCCACTGAAGCTTTCTTT. This sequence encodes CASSPRAQGATEAFF. The entire variable domain, with the rest obtained from reference TRBV5-1 and TRBJ1-1, is as follows: KAGVTQTPRYLIKTRGQQVTLSCSPISGHRSVSWYQQTPGQGLQFLFEYFSETQRNKGNFPGRFSGRQFSNSRSEMNVSTLELGDSALYLCASSPRAQGATEAFFGQGTRLTVV.

The J gene is TRBJ2-2, the V gene TRBV6-6, with D tentatively TRBD1 (6 bases). Germline V gives CDR1 MNHNY, CDR2 SVGAGI (reference sequence). Trimming removed 8 bases at V and 1 base at J, with 14 bases between. This CDR3 comprises 15 residues. DNA of the CDR3: TGTGCCAGCGTCCCGGCGACAGGGAACACCGGGGAGCTGTTTTTT. Protein sequence: CASVPATGNTGELFF.

The CDR3 spells CASRGTGINEKLFF. The CDR3 DNA sequence: TGTGCCAGCAGGGGGACAGGGATTAATGAAAAACTGTTTTTT. This rearrangement joins TRBV27 to TRBJ1-4; 9 bases are a match to TRBD1. Trimming at V came to 6 bases and at J to 4 bases, leaving 3 bases not matched to a gene. Germline CDR1 MNHEY, CDR2 SMNVEV (reference sequence). This CDR3 spans 14 amino acids.

The chain joins TRBV15 to TRBJ1-4; tentatively, D is TRBD1 (5 bases). This CDR3 has 13 amino acids. Per germline, CDR1 LNHNV and CDR2 YYDKDF (reference sequence). V lost 0 bases and J 8 bases, leaving 7 bases between the germline ends. CDR3 residues: CATSRDGGEKLFF. The DNA for the CDR3 is TGTGCCACCAGCAGAGATGGGGGAGAAAAACTGTTTTTT.

V gene TRBV5-1 combines with J gene TRBJ1-1, with D possibly matching TRBD1 (6 bases). V lost 0 bases, J lost 6 bases, and 15 bases lay in between. There are 15 residues in the CDR3. Germline V lookup: CDR1 SGHRS, CDR2 YFSETQ. Written as DNA, the CDR3 is TGCGCCAGCAGCTTGGAGGGCCAGGGGCCGTCTGAAGCTTTCTTT. This codes for CASSLEGQGPSEAFF.

The chain combines TRBV5-1 with TRBJ1-6; D is undetermined. Trimming pared 6 bases from V and 7 bases from J, leaving 11 bases between. This CDR3 is built from 13 residues. Germline loops: CDR1 SGHRS, CDR2 YFSETQ. This chain's CDR3 is CASTWRANSPLHF. The CDR3 nucleotides read TGCGCCAGCACCTGGCGCGCGAATTCACCCCTCCACTTT.

The chain combines TRBV27 with TRBJ1-2; possibly TRBD1 for D (6 bases). This CDR3 region has 16 residues. Trimming took off 3 bases at V and 7 bases at J, with 21 bases between the two ends. The germline gives CDR1 MNHEY, CDR2 SMNVEV (reference sequence). The chain's CDR3 is CASSLTGLNQIVGYTF. The CDR3 DNA sequence: TGTGCCAGCAGTTTGACAGGACTCAACCAGATCGTTGGCTACACCTTC.

The chain has TRBV29-1 and TRBJ1-2, with 11 nucleotides matching TRBD1. The CDR3 length is 13 residues. Trimming at V came to 6 bases and at J to 6 bases, leaving 6 bases not matched to a gene. Germline V gives CDR1 SQVTM, CDR2 ANQGSEA. For the CDR3, the DNA is TGCAGCGTCGGACGGGACAGGGGGAATGGCTACACCTTC. Protein product: CSVGRDRGNGYTF.

V usage is TRBV7-9 and J usage is TRBJ2-7; tentatively, D is TRBD1 or TRBD2 (5 bases each). CDR3 length: 16 residues. Trimming cost V 4 bases and J 3 bases, with 19 bases left between them. CDR1 and CDR2 from the germline V gene are SEHNR and FQNEAQ (reference sequence). The CDR3 nucleotides read TGTGCCAGCAGCTCAACCGTCGGGACGGCGATCTACGAGCAGTACTTC. Translated, it gives CASSSTVGTAIYEQYF.

The chain recombines TRBV5-1 with TRBJ1-4, with unresolved D. V lost 5 bases to trimming and J lost 8 bases, with 16 bases between them. Germline loops: CDR1 SGHRS, CDR2 YFSETQ. The CDR3 covers 14 residues. The CDR3 loop is CASSYGLDLEKLFF. CDR3 bases: TGCGCCAGCAGTTACGGGCTTGACCTCGAAAAACTGTTTTTT.

This clone has only one observation. This rearrangement joins TRBV6-5 to TRBJ1-4; TRBD1 matches 10 bases. The germline V gene has CDR1 MNHEY and CDR2 SVGAGI. CDR3 length: 14 residues. V lost 6 bases and J lost 7; bases outside the gene matches: 5. DNA for the CDR3: TGTGCCAGCAGCCTGGGACAGGGGACTGAAAAACTGTTTTTT. Amino acids: CASSLGQGTEKLFF.

The V call is TRBV7-9, the J call TRBJ2-1; 12 bases align to TRBD2. V dropped 3 bases and J dropped 2; count of bases not matched to a gene: 8. Germline values: CDR1 SEHNR, CDR2 FQNEAQ (reference sequence). The CDR3 is made up of 18 amino acids. The CDR3 region is CASSLPRTSGNPYNEQFF. The CDR3 bases are TGTGCCAGCAGCTTGCCGCGGACTAGCGGGAATCCCTACAATGAGCAGTTCTTC.

V usage is TRBV28 and J usage is TRBJ1-3; TRBD1 aligns across 7 bases. The CDR3 covers 14 residues. Unmatched junction bases numbered 2, after V lost 5 bases and J lost 1 base. Germline V CDR1 and CDR2: MDHEN, SYDVKM. CDR3 nucleotides: TGTGCCAGCAGTCCAGGGGGATCTGGAAACACCATATATTTT. Its protein is CASSPGGSGNTIYF.

The J gene is TRBJ2-2, the V gene TRBV4-2, with 7 positions matching TRBD1. J lost 0 bases, V lost 5 bases, and 12 bases had no gene match. Germline V gives CDR1 LGHNA, CDR2 YNFKEQ. There are 18 residues in the CDR3. In DNA form, the CDR3 reads TGTGCCAGCAGCAAGACCGCCAACAGGGGATCGAACACCGGGGAGCTGTTTTTT. Protein: CASSKTANRGSNTGELFF.

This rearrangement joins TRBV18 to TRBJ2-5; possible D gene TRBD2, 5 bases. The J call may be wrong; the DNA end is better matched by TRBJ2-7. Germline V gene data show CDR1 as KGHSH and CDR2 as LQKENI. This CDR3 comprises 13 residues. The chain's CDR3 is CASSPPRAYEQYF. CDR3 DNA: TGTGCCAGCTCACCACCGCGGGCCTACGAGCAGTACTTC.

Written as DNA, the CDR3 is TGCGCCAGCAGCCTCGTCCGTACAGGGTTATCCTACAATGAGCAGTTCTTC. It specifies CASSLVRTGLSYNEQFF. The J gene is TRBJ2-1, the V gene TRBV4-1, with D perhaps matching TRBD1 (6 bases). The CDR3 is 17 residues long. Germline V gene lookup returns CDR1 MGHRA and CDR2 YSYEKL. Trimming removed 4 bases at V and 1 base at J, with 17 bases between.

The V call is TRBV19, the J call TRBJ1-3; the D gene is possibly TRBD1 (5 bases). V lost 5 bases and J 0 bases, leaving 14 bases between the germline ends. Germline CDR1 and CDR2: LNHDA and SQIVND (reference sequence). The CDR3 has 16 residues. CDR3 amino acids: CASSSRGRSSGNTIYF. The CDR3 bases are TGTGCCAGTAGTTCCCGGGGCCGAAGCTCTGGAAACACCATATATTTT.

The rearrangement links TRBV7-2 to TRBJ2-5; 8 nucleotides agree with TRBD1. The V and J ends lost 1 base and 5 bases, in that order; junction bases with no gene match: 3. The CDR3 loop spans 14 amino acids. Germline CDR1 is SGHTA and CDR2 is FQGNSA. The CDR3 sequence is CASSLGQGAETQYF. The CDR3 region has the DNA TGTGCCAGCAGCTTAGGTCAGGGGGCCGAGACCCAGTACTTC.

V and J are TRBV5-1 and TRBJ2-7; D gene unclear. V gave up 1 base and J gave up 0 bases, with 8 bases separating them. Germline V gives CDR1 SGHRS, CDR2 YFSETQ. The CDR3 runs to 14 residues. The CDR3 reads CASSLIQSSYEQYF. As DNA, the CDR3 is TGCGCCAGCAGCTTGATCCAAAGCTCCTACGAGCAGTACTTC.

This chain links TRBV27 with TRBJ1-3, with 11 bases lining up with TRBD1. CDR3 size: 14 residues. V lost 4 bases to trimming and J lost 9 bases; unmatched junction nucleotides: 5. The germline CDR1 and CDR2 sequences are MNHEY and SMNVEV (reference sequence). CDR3 in amino acids: CASSSDRGLSTIYF. Written as DNA, the CDR3 is TGTGCCAGCAGTTCGGACAGGGGGCTGAGCACCATATATTTT.

This chain connects TRBV30 to TRBJ2-5; 7 nucleotides agree with TRBD1. Losses at the gene ends were 3 bases for V and 2 bases for J; bases not matched to a gene: 3. Germline CDR1 is GTSNPN and CDR2 is SVGIG (reference sequence). This CDR3 region has 13 residues. CDR3 in DNA: TGTGCCTGGAGGAGGGGGCAACAAGAGACCCAGTACTTC. Protein: CAWRRGQQETQYF.

V is TRBV6-6 and J is TRBJ1-2, with D perhaps matching TRBD1 (5 bases). Trimming left V 0 bases short and J 8 bases short, with 13 bases between. CDR1 MNHNY and CDR2 SVGAGI come from the germline V gene (reference sequence). The CDR3 extends over 14 amino acids. The CDR3 nucleotides are TGTGCCAGCAGTTACTCAGACAGTGGGGGAGGCTACACCTTC. This sequence encodes CASSYSDSGGGYTF.

The rearrangement links TRBV5-1 to TRBJ1-2; D remains ambiguous. CDR3 length: 12 residues. Per germline, CDR1 SGHRS and CDR2 YFSETQ. Trimming removed 5 bases from V and 8 bases from J, with 13 bases in between. DNA for the CDR3: TGCGCCAGCAGTTGGACGTTAGGGGGCTACACCTTC. Its protein product is CASSWTLGGYTF.

The rearrangement links TRBV4-1 to TRBJ2-7; D not resolved. The CDR3 runs to 16 residues. The germline V gene has CDR1 MGHRA and CDR2 YSYEKL. With 6 bases removed from V and 1 base from J, the gap between germline ends came to 19 bases. CDR3 nucleotide sequence: TGCGCCAGCAGTTCCTCCTACAGATCTTCATCCTACGAGCAGTACTTC. Translating gives CASSSSYRSSSYEQYF.

The V gene is TRBV7-8, the J gene TRBJ2-1; 14 positions match TRBD2. This CDR3 is 18 amino acids long. Trimming removed 1 base from V and 7 bases from J; junction bases left unmatched: 9. CDR1 and CDR2 (germline): SGHVS, FQNEAQ. The CDR3 coding sequence is TGTGCCAGCAGCTTAGTGGTAGGGACTAGCGGGAGAGGGAATGAGCAGTTCTTC. Translation: CASSLVVGTSGRGNEQFF.

CDR3 nucleotide sequence: TGTGCCAGTAGTATAGGCGGGGCCATTTACAATGAGCAGTTCTTC. Protein product: CASSIGGAIYNEQFF. The chain carries TRBV19 and TRBJ2-1; a weak D match, TRBD2 (6 bases). Trimming took off 1 base at V and 4 bases at J, with 11 bases between the two ends. Germline CDR1 is LNHDA and CDR2 is SQIVND (reference sequence). The CDR3 spans 15 residues.

V is TRBV5-1 and J is TRBJ2-5, with D perhaps TRBD1 or TRBD2 (5 bases each). In germline, CDR1 is SGHRS, CDR2 YFSETQ. The ends were cut back, 4 bases at V and 3 bases at J, with 19 bases in the middle. The CDR3 is 16 residues long. The CDR3 nucleotides read TGCGCCAGCAGCAGGAACCCGACTCTGGGGGAAGAGACCCAGTACTTC. Residues: CASSRNPTLGEETQYF. Supplemented by reference TRBV5-1 and TRBJ2-5, the full variable domain reads KAGVTQTPRYLIKTRGQQVTLSCSPISGHRSVSWYQQTPGQGLQFLFEYFSETQRNKGNFPGRFSGRQFSNSRSEMNVSTLELGDSALYLCASSRNPTLGEETQYFGPGTRLLVL.

This clone is a singleton in its sample. The CDR3 loop is CASSDPGLADLSTDTQYF. The CDR3 DNA sequence: TGTGCCAGTAGTGACCCGGGACTAGCGGACCTCAGCACAGATACGCAGTATTTT. The chain links TRBV19 to TRBJ2-3; the match to TRBD2 covers 11 bases. This CDR3 comprises 18 residues. Germline V gene data show CDR1 as LNHDA and CDR2 as SQIVND (reference sequence). V lost 5 bases, J lost 0 bases, and 10 bases stayed unmatched.

CDR3 in amino acids: CASSDRDNQPQHF. The CDR3 nucleotides read TGTGCCAGCAGTGACCGAGACAATCAGCCCCAGCATTTT. This chain joins TRBV6-1 and TRBJ1-5; D gene ambiguous. V was cut by 3 bases and J by 3 bases, with 6 bases left in between. The CDR3 has 13 amino acids. Germline V gene lookup returns CDR1 MNHNS and CDR2 SASEGT.

CDR3 residues: CASSLGVQETQYF. CDR3 bases: TGCGCCAGCAGCTTGGGAGTCCAAGAGACCCAGTACTTC. The chain combines TRBV5-1 with TRBJ2-5; the D is unclear. Trimming removed 0 bases from V and 1 base from J, with 4 bases in between. CDR1 SGHRS and CDR2 YFSETQ come from the germline V gene. The CDR3 is 13 amino acids.